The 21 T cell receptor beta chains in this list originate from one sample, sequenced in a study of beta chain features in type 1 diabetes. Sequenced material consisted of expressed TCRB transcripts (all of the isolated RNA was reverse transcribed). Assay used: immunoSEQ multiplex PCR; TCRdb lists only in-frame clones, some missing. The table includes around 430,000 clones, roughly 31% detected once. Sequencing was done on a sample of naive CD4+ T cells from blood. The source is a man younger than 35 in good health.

Here the CDR3 DNA reads TGTGCCAGCAGCCAAAATGGGGCTAGCGAGAAGAATGAGCAGTTCTTC. It yields the protein CASSQNGASEKNEQFF. The chain couples TRBV11-1 to TRBJ2-1, with D perhaps TRBD2 (6 bases). The V gene lost 5 bases and the J gene lost 7 bases, with 21 bases spanning the gap. The CDR3 has 16 residues. The germline V gene encodes CDR1 SGHAT and CDR2 FQDESV (reference sequence). Drawing the rest from reference TRBV11-1 and TRBJ2-1, the complete variable domain is EAEVAQSPRYKITEKSQAVAFWCDPISGHATLYWYRQILGQGPELLVQFQDESVVDDSQLPKDRFSAERLKGVDSTLKIQPAELGDSAMYLCASSQNGASEKNEQFFGPGTRLTVL.

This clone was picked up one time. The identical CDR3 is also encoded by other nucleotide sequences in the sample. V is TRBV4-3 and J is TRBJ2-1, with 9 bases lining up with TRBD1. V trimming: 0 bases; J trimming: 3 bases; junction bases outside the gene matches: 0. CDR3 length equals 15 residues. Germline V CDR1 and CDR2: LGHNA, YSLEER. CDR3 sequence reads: CASSQEGQGYNEQFF. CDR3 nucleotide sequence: TGCGCCAGCAGCCAAGAGGGACAGGGCTACAATGAGCAGTTCTTC.

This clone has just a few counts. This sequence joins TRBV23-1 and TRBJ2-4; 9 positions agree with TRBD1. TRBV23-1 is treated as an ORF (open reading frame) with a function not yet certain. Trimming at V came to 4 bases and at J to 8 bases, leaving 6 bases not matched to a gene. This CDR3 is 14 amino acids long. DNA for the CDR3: TGCGCCAGCAGTCGCCGGGACAGGGTAGACATTCAGTACTTC. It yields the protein CASSRRDRVDIQYF.

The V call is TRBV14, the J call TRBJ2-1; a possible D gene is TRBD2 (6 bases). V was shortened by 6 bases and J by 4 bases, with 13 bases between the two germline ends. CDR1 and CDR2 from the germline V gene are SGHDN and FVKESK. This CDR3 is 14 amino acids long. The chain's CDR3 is CASSYSSAYNEQFF. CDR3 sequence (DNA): TGTGCCAGCAGTTATTCTAGCGCGTACAATGAGCAGTTCTTC.

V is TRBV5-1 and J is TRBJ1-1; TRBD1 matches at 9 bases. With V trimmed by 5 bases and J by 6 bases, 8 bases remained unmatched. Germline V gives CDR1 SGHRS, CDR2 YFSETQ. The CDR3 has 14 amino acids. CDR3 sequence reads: CASSPGTGSPEAFF. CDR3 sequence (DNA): TGCGCCAGCAGTCCCGGGACAGGGAGTCCTGAAGCTTTCTTT.

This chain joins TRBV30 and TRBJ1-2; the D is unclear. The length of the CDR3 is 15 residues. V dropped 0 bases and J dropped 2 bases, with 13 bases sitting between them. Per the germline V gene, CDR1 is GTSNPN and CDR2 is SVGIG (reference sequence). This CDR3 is CAWSVVRLVNYGYTF. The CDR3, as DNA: TGTGCCTGGAGTGTAGTCCGTTTGGTAAACTATGGCTACACCTTC.

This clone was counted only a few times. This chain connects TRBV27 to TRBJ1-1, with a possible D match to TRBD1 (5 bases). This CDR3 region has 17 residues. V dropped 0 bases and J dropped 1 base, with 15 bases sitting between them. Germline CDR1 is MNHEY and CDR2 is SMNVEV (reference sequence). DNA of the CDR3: TGTGCCAGCAGTTTATCAGGAGTAGGAAGGGGGAACACTGAAGCTTTCTTT. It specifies CASSLSGVGRGNTEAFF.

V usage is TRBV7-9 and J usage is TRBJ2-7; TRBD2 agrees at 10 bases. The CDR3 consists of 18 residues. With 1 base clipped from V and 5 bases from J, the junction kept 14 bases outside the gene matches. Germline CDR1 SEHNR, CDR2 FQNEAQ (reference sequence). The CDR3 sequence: CASSLGVVISGRANEQYF. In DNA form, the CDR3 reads TGTGCCAGCAGCTTAGGGGTGGTGATAAGCGGGAGGGCCAACGAGCAGTACTTC.

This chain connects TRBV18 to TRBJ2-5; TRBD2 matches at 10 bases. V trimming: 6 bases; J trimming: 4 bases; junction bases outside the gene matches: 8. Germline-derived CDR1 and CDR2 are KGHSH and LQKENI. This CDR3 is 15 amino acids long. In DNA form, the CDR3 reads TGTGCCAGCTCCCAACTAGCGGGGACGTCAGAGACCCAGTACTTC. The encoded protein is CASSQLAGTSETQYF.

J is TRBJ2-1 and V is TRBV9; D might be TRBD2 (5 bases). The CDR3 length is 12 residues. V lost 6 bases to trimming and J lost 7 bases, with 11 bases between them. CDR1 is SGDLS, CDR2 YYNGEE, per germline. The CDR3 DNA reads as TGTGCCAGCACCTACGGGGATAATGAGCAGTTCTTC. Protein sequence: CASTYGDNEQFF.

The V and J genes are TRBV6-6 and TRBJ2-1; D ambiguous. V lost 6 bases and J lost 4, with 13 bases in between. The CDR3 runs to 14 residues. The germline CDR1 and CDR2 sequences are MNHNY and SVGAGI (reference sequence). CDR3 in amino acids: CASRLGYQYNEQFF. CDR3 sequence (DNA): TGTGCCAGCAGGCTAGGGTACCAGTACAATGAGCAGTTCTTC.

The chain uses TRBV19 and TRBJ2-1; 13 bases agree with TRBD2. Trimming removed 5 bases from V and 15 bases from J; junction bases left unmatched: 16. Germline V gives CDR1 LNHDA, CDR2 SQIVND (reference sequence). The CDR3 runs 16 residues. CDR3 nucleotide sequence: TGTGCCAGTAGTCCGGCCCAGGGACTAGCGGGATCCTTTGGGTTCTTC. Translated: CASSPAQGLAGSFGFF.

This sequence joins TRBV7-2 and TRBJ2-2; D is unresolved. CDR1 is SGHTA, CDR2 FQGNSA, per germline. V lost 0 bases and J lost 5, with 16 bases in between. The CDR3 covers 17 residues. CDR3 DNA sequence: TGTGCCAGCAGCTTAGCATGGGGTCCGGCCGATACCGGGGAGCTGTTTTTT. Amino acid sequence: CASSLAWGPADTGELFF.

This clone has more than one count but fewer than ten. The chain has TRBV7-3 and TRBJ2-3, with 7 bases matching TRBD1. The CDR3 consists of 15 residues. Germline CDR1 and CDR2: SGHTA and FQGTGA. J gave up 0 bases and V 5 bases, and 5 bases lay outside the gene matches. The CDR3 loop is CASSPSTGSTDTQYF. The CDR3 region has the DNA TGTGCCAGCAGCCCCTCGACAGGGAGCACAGATACGCAGTATTTT.

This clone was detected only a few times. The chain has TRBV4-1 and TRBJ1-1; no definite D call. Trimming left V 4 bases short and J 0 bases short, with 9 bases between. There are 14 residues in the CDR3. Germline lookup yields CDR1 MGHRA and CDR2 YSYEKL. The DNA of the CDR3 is TGCGCCAGCAGCCTATTGAGAATGAACACTGAAGCTTTCTTT. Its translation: CASSLLRMNTEAFF.

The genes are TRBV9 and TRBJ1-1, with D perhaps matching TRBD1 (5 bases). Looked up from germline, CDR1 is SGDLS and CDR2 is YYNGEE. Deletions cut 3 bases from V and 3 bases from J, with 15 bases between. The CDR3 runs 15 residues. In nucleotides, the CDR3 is TGTGCCAGCAGCGAATTTAGGGGAGTCCACACTGAAGCTTTCTTT. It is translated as CASSEFRGVHTEAFF.

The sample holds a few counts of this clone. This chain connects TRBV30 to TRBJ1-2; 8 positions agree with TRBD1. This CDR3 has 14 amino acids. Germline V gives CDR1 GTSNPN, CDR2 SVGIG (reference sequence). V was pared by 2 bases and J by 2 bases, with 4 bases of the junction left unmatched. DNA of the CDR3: TGTGCCTGGAGTTTAACAGGGGGAAACTATGGCTACACCTTC. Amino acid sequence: CAWSLTGGNYGYTF.

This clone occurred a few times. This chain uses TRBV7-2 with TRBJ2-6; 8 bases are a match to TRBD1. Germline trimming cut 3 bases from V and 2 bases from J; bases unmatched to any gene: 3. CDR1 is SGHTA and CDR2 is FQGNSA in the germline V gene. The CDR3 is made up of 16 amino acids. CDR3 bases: TGTGCCAGCAGCTTCCAGGGGGCTGCTGGGGCCAACGTCCTGACTTTC. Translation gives CASSFQGAAGANVLTF.

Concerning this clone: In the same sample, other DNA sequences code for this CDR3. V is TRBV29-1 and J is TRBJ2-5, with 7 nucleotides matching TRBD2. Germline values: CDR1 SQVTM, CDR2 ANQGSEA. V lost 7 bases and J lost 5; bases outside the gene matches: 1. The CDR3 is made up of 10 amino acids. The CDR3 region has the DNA TGCAGCGGGGGGGGTGAGACCCAGTACTTC. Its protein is CSGGGETQYF.

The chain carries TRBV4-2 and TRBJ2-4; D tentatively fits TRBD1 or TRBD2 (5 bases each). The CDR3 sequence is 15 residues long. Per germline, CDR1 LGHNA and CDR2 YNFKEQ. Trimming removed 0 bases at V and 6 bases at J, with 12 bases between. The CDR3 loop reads CASSQDGGPRNIQYF. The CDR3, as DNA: TGTGCCAGCAGCCAAGATGGGGGACCCCGAAACATTCAGTACTTC.

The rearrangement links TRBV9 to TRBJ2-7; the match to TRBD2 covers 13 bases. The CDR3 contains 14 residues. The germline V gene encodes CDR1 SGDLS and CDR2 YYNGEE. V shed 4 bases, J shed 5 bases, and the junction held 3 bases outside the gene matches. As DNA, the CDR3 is TGTGCCAGCAGCCCGGGACTAGCGGGAAACGAGCAGTACTTC. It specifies CASSPGLAGNEQYF.